This T cell receptor (beta chain) was recovered during a study of CD8+ T cells in alopecia areata (dated by TCRdb to the late 2010s). In the study overall: The treated patients, all with moderate-to-severe alopecia areata, were enrolled in an open-label pilot trial of oral tofacitinib given at 5 to 10 mg twice daily. Patients received tofacitinib for 6 to 18 months and were then followed off drug for 6 months to check for delayed response and recurrence. For the treated patients, the SALT score, which quantifies what percentage of scalp surface area is affected, served as the measure of disease severity. To study T cell clonal expansion in alopecia areata, the researchers applied high-throughput TCRbeta sequencing to both the C3H/HeJ mouse model and human patients. In humans, TCRbeta sequencing was performed on scalp tissue and on sorted CD4+ and CD8+ peripheral blood T cells from healthy controls and from patients with patchy or totalis/universalis alopecia areata. Patients on tofacitinib were biopsied at baseline and after 4 and 24 weeks of treatment, and several of the patients also had a later scalp biopsy. Clonality in the scalp was compared among normal scalp (n=4), patchy alopecia areata scalp (n=8), and alopecia totalis/universalis scalp (n=8). RNA was obtained with the PAXgene miRNA kit for fixed scalp, the miRNeasy kit for PBMCs, and the RNeasy kit for mouse skin. TCRbeta CDR3 regions were amplified by immunoSEQ multiplex PCR with 35 Vbeta forward and 13 Jbeta reverse primers. Overall study results and their limits: Compared with mice, TCR sequences shared between patients were less clear, possibly partly because of HLA diversity across the patient population. During tofacitinib treatment, many expanded lesional clones remained in scalp and blood, and this persistence may partly explain relapse after treatment is stopped. Scalp TCR repertoire analysis is complicated because resident alphabeta T cells in normal human skin are also sequenced, whereas mouse skin is dominated by gammadelta T cells. Because the treated cohort was small and had only one nonresponder, larger studies are needed to examine links between baseline CD8+ expansion and response. Scalp clonality and the number of expanded CD8+ clones among the top 100 scalp clones were significantly decreased by tofacitinib. Compared with normal scalp, lesional scalp had higher clonality and more expanded CD8+ clones, particularly in alopecia totalis/universalis, a pattern that suggests antigenic drive.

The library was obtained by the immunoSEQ multiplex PCR assay. RNA was extracted from all samples and reverse transcribed into cDNA, which served as template for TCR sequencing. First-strand cDNA was synthesized using SuperScript III with a 2:1 mix of oligo-dT and random hexamers. A synthetic immune receptor repertoire was used to assess amplification bias, and residual bias was removed computationally. The study's processing was this. Raw reads were preprocessed for error removal, and CDR3 was defined according to IMGT conventions as running from the conserved cysteine to phenylalanine. Clonality was computed by normalizing Shannon entropy by log2 of the number of productive unique TCRs and subtracting the result from 1. Scalp TCRbeta sequences were cross-referenced with sorted blood CD4 and CD8 repertoires so that the CD4 or CD8 identity of scalp clones could be inferred. TCRdb mirrors the immuneACCESS table, restricted to in-frame sequences. Some clones are absent from its copies; in checked studies, under half trace to an unresolved V gene, and the reason for the others is unknown. Clone size and the V and J calls come from that table; the DNA yielded D and trimming. Across this sample there are 110,000 or so clones, with roughly 63% seen only once. Just under 30% of the sample rests with the top ten.

This clone came up a few times. Its binding antigen is unknown. Base quality data are lacking; no much larger clone is found one base away. The label giving this sample's time point can be read as: 4 weeks on oral tofacitinib. The intended sense of this specimen's treatment or condition label: oral pan-JAK inhibitor, 5-10 mg twice daily. Peripheral blood and lesional scalp punch biopsies were obtained from patients with alopecia areata. After PBMCs were isolated by density centrifugation and stained for CD3, CD4 and CD8, a FACSAria was used to sort CD4+ and CD8+ T cells. The CDR3 runs 17 residues from the cysteine to the phenylalanine. The entry retains the CDR3 DNA only, 51 bases that are in frame from base 1. CDR1 and CDR2, looked up from the germline V gene, are LGHNA and YSLEER. Compared with germline, V lacks 0 bases and J lacks 5 bases; bases without a gene match: 7.

The specimen was CD8+ T cells sorted from blood, collected at week 4, from a patient treated with tofacitinib. This sequence originates from a human donor with alopecia areata. The sequence links TRBV4-3 to TRBJ2-1; TRBD2 matches 10 bases in the middle. The nucleotide sequence reads as follows: TGCGCCAGCAGCCAAGATCGGTTAGCGGGGGGACACAATGAGCAGTTCTTC. Translated, this gives CASSQDRLAGGHNEQFF.